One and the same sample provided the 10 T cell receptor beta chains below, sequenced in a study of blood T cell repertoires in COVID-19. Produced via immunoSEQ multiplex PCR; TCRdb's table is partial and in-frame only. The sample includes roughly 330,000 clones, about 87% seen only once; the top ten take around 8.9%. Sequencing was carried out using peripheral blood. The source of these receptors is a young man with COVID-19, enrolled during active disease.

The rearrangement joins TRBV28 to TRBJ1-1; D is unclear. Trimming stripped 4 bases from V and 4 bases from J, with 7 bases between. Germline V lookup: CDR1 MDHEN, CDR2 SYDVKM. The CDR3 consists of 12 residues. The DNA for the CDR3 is TGTGCCAGCAGTTCAGGTTTCACTGAAGCTTTCTTT. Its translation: CASSSGFTEAFF.

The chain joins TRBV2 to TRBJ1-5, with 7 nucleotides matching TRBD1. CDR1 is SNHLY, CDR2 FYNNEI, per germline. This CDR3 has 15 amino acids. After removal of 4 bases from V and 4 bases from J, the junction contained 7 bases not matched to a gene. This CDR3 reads CASSAPAGGNQPQHF. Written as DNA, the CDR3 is TGTGCCAGCAGTGCGCCGGCAGGGGGTAATCAGCCCCAGCATTTT. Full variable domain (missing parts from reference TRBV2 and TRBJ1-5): EPEVTQTPSHQVTQMGQEVILRCVPISNHLYFYWYRQILGQKVEFLVSFYNNEISEKSEIFDDQFSVERPDGSNFTLKIRSTKLEDSAMYFCASSAPAGGNQPQHFGDGTRLSIL.

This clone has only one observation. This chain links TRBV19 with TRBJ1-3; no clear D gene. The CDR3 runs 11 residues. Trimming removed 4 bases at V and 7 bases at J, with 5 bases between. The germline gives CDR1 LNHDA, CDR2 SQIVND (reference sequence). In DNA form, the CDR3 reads TGTGCCAGTAGTAGTGGCAACACCATATATTTT. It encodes CASSSGNTIYF.

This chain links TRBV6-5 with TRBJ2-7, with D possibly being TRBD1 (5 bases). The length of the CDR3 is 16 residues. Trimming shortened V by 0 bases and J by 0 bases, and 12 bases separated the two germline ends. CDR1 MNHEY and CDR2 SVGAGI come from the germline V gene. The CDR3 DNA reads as TGTGCCAGCAGTTACTCGAATAGACAGAACTCCTACGAGCAGTACTTC. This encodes CASSYSNRQNSYEQYF.

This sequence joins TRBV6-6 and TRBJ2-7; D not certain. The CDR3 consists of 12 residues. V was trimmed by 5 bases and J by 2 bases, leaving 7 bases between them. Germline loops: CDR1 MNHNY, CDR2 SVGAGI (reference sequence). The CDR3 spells CASSQYTYEQYF. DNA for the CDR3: TGTGCCAGCAGTCAGTACACCTACGAGCAGTACTTC.

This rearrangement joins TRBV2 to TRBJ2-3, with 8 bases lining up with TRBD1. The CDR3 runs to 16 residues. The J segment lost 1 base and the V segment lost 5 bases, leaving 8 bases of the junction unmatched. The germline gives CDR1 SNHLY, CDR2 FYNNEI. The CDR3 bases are TGTGCCAGCAGTAATGACGGGACAGGCGGCACAGATACGCAGTATTTT. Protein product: CASSNDGTGGTDTQYF. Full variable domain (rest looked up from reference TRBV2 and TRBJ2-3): EPEVTQTPSHQVTQMGQEVILRCVPISNHLYFYWYRQILGQKVEFLVSFYNNEISEKSEIFDDQFSVERPDGSNFTLKIRSTKLEDSAMYFCASSNDGTGGTDTQYFGPGTRLTVL.

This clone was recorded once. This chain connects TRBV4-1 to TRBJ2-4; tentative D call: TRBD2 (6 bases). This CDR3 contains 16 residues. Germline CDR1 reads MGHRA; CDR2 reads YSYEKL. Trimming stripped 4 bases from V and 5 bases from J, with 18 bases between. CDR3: CASSRRDSTSENIQYF. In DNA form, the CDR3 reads TGCGCCAGCAGCCGCCGGGACTCAACCTCCGAAAACATTCAGTACTTC.

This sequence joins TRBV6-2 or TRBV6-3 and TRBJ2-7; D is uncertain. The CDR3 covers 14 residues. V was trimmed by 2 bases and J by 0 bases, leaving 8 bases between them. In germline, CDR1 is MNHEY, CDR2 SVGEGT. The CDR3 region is CASSYGQFSYEQYF. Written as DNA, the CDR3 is TGTGCCAGCAGTTACGGCCAGTTCTCCTACGAGCAGTACTTC.

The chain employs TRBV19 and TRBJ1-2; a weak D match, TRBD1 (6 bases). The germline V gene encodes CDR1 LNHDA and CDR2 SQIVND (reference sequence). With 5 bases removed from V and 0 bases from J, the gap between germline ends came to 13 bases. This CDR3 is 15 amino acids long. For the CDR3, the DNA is TGTGCCAGTAGTCCACAGGGTAGCACTAACTATGGCTACACCTTC. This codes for CASSPQGSTNYGYTF.

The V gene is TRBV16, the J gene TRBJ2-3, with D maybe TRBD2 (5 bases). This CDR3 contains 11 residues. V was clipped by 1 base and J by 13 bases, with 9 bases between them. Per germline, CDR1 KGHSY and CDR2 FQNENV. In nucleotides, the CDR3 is TGTGCCAGCAGCCAATACGAGAGGGAGTATTTT. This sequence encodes CASSQYEREYF.